The present entry profiles one T cell receptor beta chain with its context. What it recognizes is unknown. The data were obtained in a study of CD8+ T cells in alopecia areata. Study-level results: For lesional scalp, especially alopecia totalis/universalis, clonality was higher than in normal scalp.

Stated treatment: oral pan-JAK inhibitor, 5-10 mg twice daily. The CDR3 sequence is 11 residues long. Germline V lookup: CDR1 DFQATT, CDR2 SNEGSKA (reference sequence). Trimming removed 3 bases from V and 1 base from J, with 3 bases in between. Sequencing used cDNA as its template, made by extracting RNA and reverse transcribing it. The method was immunoSEQ multiplex PCR; TCRdb's version includes in-frame clones alone and lacks a portion of them. The table shows about 290,000 clones, with roughly 60% occurring only once. The chain carries TRBV20-1 and TRBJ2-5; D not certain. This specimen was CD4+ T cells sorted from blood, taken at week 24, from a patient treated with tofacitinib. The TCR originated in a human donor with alopecia areata. CDR3: CSASTQETQYF. The CDR3, as DNA: TGCAGTGCTAGTACCCAAGAGACCCAGTACTTC.